This is a list of T cell receptor beta chains from one sample in a study of cytomegalovirus exposure and HLA in healthy donors. Sequencing used immunoSEQ multiplex PCR; TCRdb keeps in-frame clones, though not all of them. The sample lists about 44,000 clones; approximately 93% were seen once. The sequencing sample was made of PBMCs. Receptor source: a woman under 30 in good health and CMV-seronegative. The CDR3 runs from the conserved cysteine through the conserved F or W. The D gene is left open where the match is weak. Clone size is shown for a subset of rows, as once, few, many or a class of expanded clone.

D	size	V	J	DNA	CDR3
.	.	TRBV28	TRBJ1-1	TGTGCCAGCAGTTTACTTTACGAGGGCAACACTGAAGCTTTCTTT	CASSLLYEGNTEAFF
.	once	TRBV4-1	TRBJ2-7	TGCGCCAGCAGCCCTTCGACATCTTCAACTTACGAGCAGTACTTC	CASSPSTSSTYEQYF
.	.	TRBV2	TRBJ1-2	TGTGCCAGCAGTGAAAACAGCAACTATGGCTACACCTTC	CASSENSNYGYTF
.	.	TRBV18	TRBJ2-2	TGTGCCAGCTCACCCCCTCGGAGGGGCGGCGGGGAGCTGTTTTTT	CASSPPRRGGGELFF
TRBD1	.	TRBV19	TRBJ2-5	TGTGCCAGTAGTATAAACAGGGGTGAGACCCAGTACTTC	CASSINRGETQYF
TRBD1	.	TRBV2	TRBJ2-7	TGTGCCAGCAGTGAAACAGGGGCCCTCTCCTACGAGCAGTACTTC	CASSETGALSYEQYF
.	.	TRBV6-5	TRBJ2-3	TGTGCCAGCAGGCGGGACAGCAACACAGATACGCAGTATTTT	CASRRDSNTDTQYF
.	.	TRBV28	TRBJ2-1	TGTGCCAGCAGTTTATACCAGGGAGAGCAGTTCTTC	CASSLYQGEQFF
.	.	TRBV14	TRBJ1-2	TGTGCCAGCAGCCAAGAGGCAGCTAACTATGGCTACACCTTC	CASSQEAANYGYTF
.	.	TRBV11-2	TRBJ2-7	TGTGCCAGCAGCTGGGGCCCAGACAGTGCCTACGAGCAGTACTTC	CASSWGPDSAYEQYF
TRBD1	.	TRBV9	TRBJ1-2	TGTGCCAGCAGCGGACCCGGGACAGGCGATGGCTACACCTTC	CASSGPGTGDGYTF
TRBD2	.	TRBV19	TRBJ2-5	TGTGCCAGTAGTAAACTAGCGGGGGTACGAGAGACCCAGTACTTC	CASSKLAGVRETQYF
TRBD1	once	TRBV18	TRBJ1-1	TGTGCCAGCTCATCCCATACGACAGGGAGGAACACTGAAGCTTTCTTT	CASSSHTTGRNTEAFF
.	.	TRBV18	TRBJ1-3	TGTGCCAGCTCCATCGACGGACAGGGAAACACCATATATTTT	CASSIDGQGNTIYF
.	.	TRBV19	TRBJ2-1	TGTGCCAGTAGTTTAATTAGCGGAAATGAGCAGTTCTTC	CASSLISGNEQFF
.	once	TRBV11-2	TRBJ1-1	TGTGCCAGCAGCTTAGGCAGTGAAGCTTTCTTT	CASSLGSEAFF
.	.	TRBV4-1	TRBJ2-7	TGCGCCAGCAGCCAAGATCTCTGGACCAGGGACAAACCCGAGCAGTACTTC	CASSQDLWTRDKPEQYF
TRBD2	once	TRBV4-1	TRBJ2-1	TGCGCCAGCAGCCAAGTACAGACTAGCGGAGAGTACAATGAGCAGTTCTTC	CASSQVQTSGEYNEQFF
TRBD2	.	TRBV5-1	TRBJ2-3	TGCGCCAGCAGCTTAGGGGTCAGCGGGAGAAAGACAGATACGCAGTATTTT	CASSLGVSGRKTDTQYF
TRBD2	.	TRBV5-6	TRBJ2-1	TGTGCCAGCAGCGCGACTAGCGGGCCTTTCTACAATGAGCAGTTCTTC	CASSATSGPFYNEQFF
TRBD1	.	TRBV6-5	TRBJ2-7	TGTGCCAGCAGTGCGACAGGGGGCGAGCAGTACTTC	CASSATGGEQYF
.	few	TRBV11-1	TRBJ2-7	TGTGCCAGCAGCAGCGGCAGGGGATCCTACGAGCAGTACTTC	CASSSGRGSYEQYF
TRBD1	.	TRBV5-4	TRBJ1-1	TGTGCCAGCAGCCAACGGGTGAGCAGGGGGCAATCGAACACTGAAGCTTTCTTT	CASSQRVSRGQSNTEAFF
TRBD1	.	TRBV6-6	TRBJ2-3	TGTGCCAGCAGTTCGACAGGGCTGGGCACAGATACGCAGTATTTT	CASSSTGLGTDTQYF
TRBD1	.	TRBV2	TRBJ1-3	TGTGCCAGCAGATCCGGGACAGGGATGGGAGGAAACACCATATATTTT	CASRSGTGMGGNTIYF
TRBD1	.	TRBV28	TRBJ2-1	TGTGCCAGCAGGGGACAGGGTAGGAATGAGCAGTTCTTC	CASRGQGRNEQFF
TRBD1	.	TRBV5-1	TRBJ1-6	TGCGCCAGCAAAACCGACAGGGGTTCCTATAATTCACCCCTCCACTTT	CASKTDRGSYNSPLHF
.	once	TRBV28	TRBJ2-7	TGTGCCAGCAGTTTATCTCAGGGGTCCTACGAGCAGTACTTC	CASSLSQGSYEQYF
.	.	TRBV5-1	TRBJ2-1	TGCGCCAGCAGCTTGGACGGGGCGGGAACGACCAATGAGCAGTTCTTC	CASSLDGAGTTNEQFF
TRBD1	.	TRBV2	TRBJ1-4	TGTGCCAGCAGTGGAGGGACAGCCAAGGATGAAAAACTGTTTTTT	CASSGGTAKDEKLFF
.	once	TRBV30	TRBJ2-2	TGTGCCTGGAGCCATAGCACCGGGGAGCTGTTTTTT	CAWSHSTGELFF
TRBD1	few	TRBV6-4	TRBJ2-7	TGTGCCAGCAGTTACTCCACAGGGGAAGGCTACGAGCAGTACTTC	CASSYSTGEGYEQYF
.	.	TRBV7-9	TRBJ2-3	TGTGCCAGCAGCCGGGGGACAGCTAGCACAGATACGCAGTATTTT	CASSRGTASTDTQYF
.	.	TRBV6-1	TRBJ2-7	TGTGCCAGCAGTGAGCGGGCTCCCTACGAGCAGTACTTC	CASSERAPYEQYF
.	once	TRBV6-6	TRBJ1-5	TGTGCCAGCATAACACAGGGCTACAATCAGCCCCAGCATTTT	CASITQGYNQPQHF
.	.	TRBV30	TRBJ1-4	TGTGCCGCGGGGGCAGGGAACGAAAAACTGTTTTTT	CAAGAGNEKLFF
.	.	TRBV29-1	TRBJ1-2	TGCAGCGTTGAAGTCGGGGATATTGGCTATGGCTACACCTTC	CSVEVGDIGYGYTF
.	.	TRBV18	TRBJ1-4	TGTGCCAGCTCACCAGTTGAGGGTGGAACTAATGAAAAACTGTTTTTT	CASSPVEGGTNEKLFF
.	.	TRBV6-5	TRBJ2-7	TGTGCCAGCAGTTACTATGGGAGTAGCTACGAGCAGTACTTC	CASSYYGSSYEQYF
.	.	TRBV5-4	TRBJ2-1	TGTGCCAGCAGCTTGTACGGGAACAATGAGCAGTTCTTC	CASSLYGNNEQFF
.	once	TRBV29-1	TRBJ2-1	TGCAGCGTTGACGCCAGGGGAGGGTACAATGAGCAGTTCTTC	CSVDARGGYNEQFF
.	.	TRBV5-1	TRBJ1-2	TGCGCCAGCAGCATAAGTACAGCTAACTATGGCTACACCTTC	CASSISTANYGYTF
TRBD2	once	TRBV30	TRBJ2-3	TGTGCGAGGTCAGCGGGAGACCCAGATACGCAGTATTTT	CARSAGDPDTQYF
TRBD2	.	TRBV7-6	TRBJ2-5	TGTGCCAGCAGCTCGCTCCAGCGGGAGGTATTGGAGACCCAGTACTTC	CASSSLQREVLETQYF
.	.	TRBV19	TRBJ2-4	TGTGCCAGTACGGGAGTAGCCAAAAACATTCAGTACTTC	CASTGVAKNIQYF
.	.	TRBV7-3	TRBJ2-5	TGTGCCAGCAGCTCCCCGGGGGAGACCCAGTACTTC	CASSSPGETQYF
.	few	TRBV29-1	TRBJ1-1	TGCAGCGTTGATGTAGGGAGAGCTTTCTTT	CSVDVGRAFF
.	once	TRBV5-1	TRBJ1-3	TGCGCCAGCAGCTTGGTTCCCCAGACAGAAATCTCTGGAAACACCATATATTTT	CASSLVPQTEISGNTIYF
TRBD1	.	TRBV5-1	TRBJ1-2	TGCGCCAGCAGCCCGGGACAGGGGACCTTATATGGCTACACCTTC	CASSPGQGTLYGYTF
.	.	TRBV7-8	TRBJ1-1	TGTGCCAGCAGCTTAGCGCAAGGGGCTGAAGCTTTCTTT	CASSLAQGAEAFF
.	.	TRBV28	TRBJ1-5	TGTGCCAGCAGTTTGAACAGGCTTAGCAATCAGCCCCAGCATTTT	CASSLNRLSNQPQHF
.	.	TRBV19	TRBJ2-7	TGTGCCAGTAGTAGCGGGACAGCCGAGGGCTACGAGCAGTACTTC	CASSSGTAEGYEQYF
TRBD1	.	TRBV19	TRBJ1-1	TGTGCCAGTAGTAAAAAGGCAAAGACAGGGGCGAACACTGAAGCTTTCTTT	CASSKKAKTGANTEAFF
.	.	TRBV6-6	TRBJ2-7	TGTGCCAGCAATAGAGGAGGGTTCGGGAGTGAGCAGTACTTC	CASNRGGFGSEQYF
.	.	TRBV28	TRBJ2-7	TGTGCCAGCAGTTTATCTAGACCTATTTCCTACGAGCAGTACTTC	CASSLSRPISYEQYF